Included here is one T cell receptor beta chain sequence, with context. Repertoires were sampled repeatedly during chemoradiotherapy. Libraries were prepared by immunoSEQ multiplex PCR; TCRdb keeps only in-frame clonotypes and omits some of them. The sample lists roughly 70,000 clones, about 90% occurring once. These data are taken from a study of chemoradiotherapy in HPV16-positive cancers. The receptor comes from a human donor with HPV-associated anogenital cancer. The starting material was blood, obtained from a patient who underwent chemoradiotherapy.

DNA of the CDR3: TGTGCCAGCAGTGAGGGCAGGGTAGGGATGGAGACCCAGTACTTC. Its protein product is CASSEGRVGMETQYF. The chain joins TRBV2 to TRBJ2-5, with D possibly matching TRBD1 (5 bases). Germline lookup yields CDR1 SNHLY and CDR2 FYNNEI. The V and J ends lost 3 bases and 5 bases respectively, with 16 bases between them. The CDR3 loop spans 15 amino acids.